A single sample is the source of the 32 T cell receptor beta chains below, sequenced in a study of cytomegalovirus exposure and HLA in healthy donors. PCR was performed using 60 Vbeta and 13 Jbeta primers. The data were produced by immunoSEQ multiplex PCR, yet TCRdb's version contains in-frame clones alone and is incomplete. The sample holds around 180,000 clones, roughly 80% seen once. Material: PBMCs. These receptor sequences come from a man aged 55-75 years in good health and CMV-seronegative.

The chain combines TRBV28 with TRBJ2-5, with 10 bases lining up with TRBD2. V lost 5 bases to trimming and J lost 10 bases; unmatched junction nucleotides: 10. The germline V gene has CDR1 MDHEN and CDR2 SYDVKM. CDR3 length equals 14 residues. CDR3 sequence reads: CASSGSGRAVGQYF. CDR3 sequence (DNA): TGTGCCAGCAGTGGCAGCGGGAGGGCCGTCGGCCAGTACTTC.

The gene calls are TRBV2 and TRBJ2-7; 9 positions agree with TRBD1. This CDR3 comprises 13 residues. From germline, CDR1 is SNHLY and CDR2 FYNNEI. The V segment lost 7 bases and the J segment 2 bases; nucleotides outside the gene matches: 3. The CDR3 DNA is TGTGCCAGCATGGGGACAGGGCCCTACGAGCAGTACTTC. Translating it yields CASMGTGPYEQYF.

The V and J genes are TRBV7-2 and TRBJ1-5, with D possibly TRBD1 on 5 matching bases. The CDR3 contains 15 residues. The V gene's germline CDR1 is SGHTA and CDR2 FQGNSA. V lost 5 bases and J lost 2, with 13 bases in between. CDR3 region: CASSVGGGGNQPQHF. Written as DNA, the CDR3 is TGTGCCAGCAGCGTCGGCGGGGGTGGCAATCAGCCCCAGCATTTT.

The V call is TRBV18, the J call TRBJ1-2; D is unclear. CDR1 KGHSH and CDR2 LQKENI come from the germline V gene. V was pared by 3 bases and J by 0 bases, with 20 bases between. The CDR3 loop spans 18 amino acids. The CDR3 reads CASSPIQLLLPANYGYTF. The DNA for the CDR3 is TGTGCCAGCTCACCGATACAGCTCCTTCTTCCAGCTAACTATGGCTACACCTTC.

The V gene is TRBV13, the J gene TRBJ2-7; D possibly corresponds to TRBD2 (6 bases). The germline V gene has CDR1 PRHDT and CDR2 FYEKMQ (reference sequence). V was trimmed by 5 bases and J by 0 bases, leaving 14 bases between them. This CDR3 has 15 amino acids. CDR3 sequence reads: CASSARDFHSYEQYF. CDR3 in DNA: TGTGCCAGCAGCGCCCGGGACTTCCACTCCTACGAGCAGTACTTC.

The chain couples TRBV27 to TRBJ1-2; 7 bases are a match to TRBD1. Germline CDR1 is MNHEY and CDR2 is SMNVEV (reference sequence). This CDR3 has 15 residues. The J segment lost 4 bases and the V segment lost 4 bases, leaving 9 bases of the junction unmatched. As DNA, the CDR3 is TGTGCCAGCAGTTCACAGGGGAAGTTAAGCTATGGCTACACCTTC. Protein sequence: CASSSQGKLSYGYTF.

CDR3 in amino acids: CASSMPVGRSTDTQYF. The DNA of the CDR3 is TGTGCCAGTAGTATGCCTGTGGGCCGAAGCACAGATACGCAGTATTTT. The V gene is TRBV19, the J gene TRBJ2-3; D gene ambiguous. CDR1 is LNHDA, CDR2 SQIVND, per germline (reference sequence). The V gene lost 3 bases and the J gene lost 0 bases, with 13 bases spanning the gap. The CDR3 length is 16 residues. The complete variable domain, with remaining parts taken from reference TRBV19 and TRBJ2-3, reads DGGITQSPKYLFRKEGQNVTLSCEQNLNHDAMYWYRQDPGQGLRLIYYSQIVNDFQKGDIAEGYSVSREKKESFPLTVTSAQKNPTAFYLCASSMPVGRSTDTQYFGPGTRLTVL.

CDR3 bases: TGTGCCAGCAGCCGTAGGGGCGCCCGTGAAGCTTTCTTT. Translating it yields CASSRRGAREAFF. The V gene is TRBV7-2, the J gene TRBJ1-1; TRBD1 might be the D (5 bases). V was clipped by 5 bases and J by 7 bases, with 14 bases between them. The CDR3 sequence is 13 residues long. The germline V gene has CDR1 SGHTA and CDR2 FQGNSA.

This clone appeared a few times. CDR3 sequence: CASSPTSVYEQYF. The CDR3 nucleotides read TGTGCCAGCAGCCCAACTAGCGTCTACGAGCAGTACTTC. The chain recombines TRBV7-2 with TRBJ2-7; 7 nucleotides match TRBD2. The CDR3 has 13 amino acids. V dropped 5 bases and J dropped 3; count of bases not matched to a gene: 4. Germline CDR1 is SGHTA and CDR2 is FQGNSA.

In its sample, this clone was seen a few times. The J gene is TRBJ2-7, the V gene TRBV28; D perhaps matches TRBD1 (5 bases). Germline V lookup: CDR1 MDHEN, CDR2 SYDVKM. V gave up 2 bases and J gave up 4 bases, with 6 bases separating them. The CDR3 is made up of 12 amino acids. This chain's CDR3 is CASSLQGYEQYF. CDR3 coding DNA: TGTGCCAGCAGTTTACAGGGTTACGAGCAGTACTTC. The full variable domain, its missing parts supplied by reference TRBV28 and TRBJ2-7, is DVKVTQSSRYLVKRTGEKVFLECVQDMDHENMFWYRQDPGLGLRLIYFSYDVKMKEKGDIPEGYSVSREKKERFSLILESASTNQTSMYLCASSLQGYEQYFGPGTRLTVT.

The rearrangement uses TRBV4-1 and TRBJ1-4; possibly TRBD1 for D (5 bases). Between the trimmed V and J ends, which lost 1 base and 6 bases, there was a span of 9 bases. The CDR3 length is 14 residues. From germline, CDR1 is MGHRA and CDR2 YSYEKL. In DNA, the CDR3 is TGCGCCAGCAGCCAAGGGACACCTTATGAAAAACTGTTTTTT. This gives the protein CASSQGTPYEKLFF.

The V and J genes are TRBV28 and TRBJ1-1; TRBD1 might be the D (6 bases). In germline, CDR1 is MDHEN, CDR2 SYDVKM. The CDR3 has 11 amino acids. V shed 3 bases and J shed 9 bases, with 8 bases lying between them. As DNA, the CDR3 is TGTGCCAGCAGTTTGGGGGCTAAAGCTTTCTTT. Translated, it gives CASSLGAKAFF.

The chain links TRBV4-1 to TRBJ2-7; TRBD2 agrees at 14 bases. V trimming: 4 bases; J trimming: 6 bases; junction bases outside the gene matches: 5. This CDR3 has 15 amino acids. In germline, CDR1 is MGHRA, CDR2 YSYEKL. CDR3 sequence: CASSPRTSGGFEQYF. In nucleotides, the CDR3 is TGCGCCAGCAGCCCTAGGACTAGCGGGGGGTTCGAGCAGTACTTC.

To note about this clone: The junction shows a germline mismatch at one end, possibly a read error. This rearrangement joins TRBV4-1 to TRBJ1-2; TRBD1 agrees at 8 bases. The V gene's germline CDR1 is MGHRA and CDR2 YSYEKL. The CDR3 has 15 residues. The DNA for the CDR3 is TGCGCCAGCAGCCAAGGGACAGGGAGTTGGTATGGCTACCCCTTC. Amino acid sequence: CASSQGTGSWYGYPF.

This clone came up many times. The V gene is TRBV11-2, the J gene TRBJ2-7, with D perhaps matching TRBD2 (6 bases). The CDR3 sequence is 14 residues long. Trimming pared 3 bases from V and 7 bases from J, leaving 16 bases between. CDR1 is SGHAT, CDR2 FQNNGV, per germline. The CDR3 region has the DNA TGTGCCAGCAGCTTCTGGCGGGGTAGAGAAGAGCAGTACTTC. Amino acid sequence: CASSFWRGREEQYF.

This clone occurred once. The chain couples TRBV9 to TRBJ1-2; no firm D call. This CDR3 has 12 residues. CDR1 SGDLS and CDR2 YYNGEE come from the germline V gene. Trimming took 5 bases from V and 5 from J, leaving 10 bases between them. The CDR3 bases are TGTGCCAGCAGGACCGGAGGGTATGGCTACACCTTC. Amino acid sequence: CASRTGGYGYTF.

This chain joins TRBV6-1 and TRBJ2-1; possible D gene TRBD2, 5 bases. Germline CDR1 and CDR2: MNHNS and SASEGT. The ends were cut back, 6 bases at V and 6 bases at J, with 12 bases in the middle. This CDR3 is 13 amino acids long. CDR3 region: CASSKTEVNEQFF. Here the CDR3 DNA reads TGTGCCAGCAGCAAAACGGAGGTCAATGAGCAGTTCTTC.

This clone was recorded only once. The chain links TRBV5-4 to TRBJ2-1; 9 nucleotides match TRBD2. This CDR3 is built from 16 residues. With V trimmed by 0 bases and J by 4 bases, 5 bases remained unmatched. Germline V lookup: CDR1 SGHNT, CDR2 YYREEE (reference sequence). CDR3 sequence: CASSLGSGRNYNEQFF. CDR3 nucleotide sequence: TGTGCCAGCAGCTTGGGAAGCGGGAGGAATTACAATGAGCAGTTCTTC.

V usage is TRBV6-4 and J usage is TRBJ1-2; 9 positions agree with TRBD1. The CDR3 extends over 14 amino acids. After removal of 7 bases from V and 11 bases from J, the junction contained 14 bases not matched to a gene. Germline V gene lookup returns CDR1 MRHNA and CDR2 SNTAGT. The CDR3 is CASTTLAGQGSYTF. The CDR3 DNA reads as TGTGCCAGCACTACACTAGCCGGACAGGGGTCATACACCTTC.

This clone turned up a few times. This chain connects TRBV2 to TRBJ2-2, with D tentatively TRBD2 (5 bases). V was clipped by 0 bases and J by 6 bases, with 5 bases between them. The germline gives CDR1 SNHLY, CDR2 FYNNEI. The CDR3 runs 13 residues. The CDR3 spells CASSEARAGELFF. The DNA for the CDR3 is TGTGCCAGCAGTGAAGCGCGGGCCGGGGAGCTGTTTTTT.

This rearrangement joins TRBV29-1 to TRBJ1-3; D is unclear. Per germline, CDR1 SQVTM and CDR2 ANQGSEA. V lost 4 bases, J lost 2 bases, and 3 bases lay in between. The CDR3 has 11 residues. This CDR3 reads CSVAAGNTIYF. Here the CDR3 DNA reads TGCAGCGTTGCTGCTGGAAACACCATATATTTT.

This sequence joins TRBV25-1 and TRBJ2-7, with 9 positions matching TRBD1. V shed 6 bases, J shed 6 bases, and the junction held 12 bases outside the gene matches. CDR1 is MGHDK and CDR2 is SYGVNS in the germline V gene. This CDR3 comprises 15 residues. The CDR3: CASRSPGTGFSEQYF. The CDR3 nucleotides read TGTGCCAGCAGAAGCCCCGGGACAGGGTTCTCCGAGCAGTACTTC.

This sequence joins TRBV7-8 and TRBJ2-3, with D perhaps TRBD2 (6 bases). The CDR3 is made up of 13 amino acids. Germline V lookup: CDR1 SGHVS, CDR2 FQNEAQ. Trimming removed 5 bases at V and 7 bases at J, with 13 bases between. CDR3 sequence reads: CASSPPRTNTQYF. CDR3 sequence (DNA): TGTGCCAGCAGCCCACCCCGGACTAATACGCAGTATTTT.

This rearrangement joins TRBV7-6 to TRBJ1-4; TRBD1 aligns across 9 bases. Germline CDR1 and CDR2: SGHVS and FNYEAQ. The J segment lost 7 bases and the V segment lost 1 base, leaving 13 bases of the junction unmatched. The CDR3 consists of 18 residues. The CDR3 loop is CASSLVSGTGSVGEKLFF. CDR3 DNA sequence: TGTGCCAGCAGCTTAGTGTCCGGGACAGGGTCAGTCGGTGAAAAACTGTTTTTT. Looking up the rest from reference TRBV7-6 and TRBJ1-4 gives the full variable domain: GAGVSQSPRYKVTKRGQDVALRCDPISGHVSLYWYRQALGQGPEFLTYFNYEAQQDKSGLPNDRFSAERPEGSISTLTIQRTEQRDSAMYRCASSLVSGTGSVGEKLFFGSGTQLSVL.

With respect to this clone: The junction shows a germline mismatch at one end, possibly a read error. The chain recombines TRBV6-1 with TRBJ1-1; TRBD1 matches at 10 bases. The CDR3 has 16 residues. In germline, CDR1 is MNHNS, CDR2 SASEGT. The DNA of the CDR3 is TGTGCCAGCAGCGAAGGCGGGGGACAGGGGCGCACTGAAGCTTTCTTT. Amino acids: CASSEGGGQGRTEAFF.

V is TRBV10-3 and J is TRBJ2-5; D remains ambiguous. V shed 7 bases and J shed 5 bases, with 8 bases lying between them. Germline CDR1 is ENHRY and CDR2 is SYGVKD. CDR3 length equals 11 residues. CDR3 amino acids: CAITARETQYF. CDR3 bases: TGTGCCATCACAGCTAGGGAGACCCAGTACTTC.

This clone has just one count. The genes are TRBV10-2 and TRBJ2-5, with TRBD1 matching 7 bases. CDR1 WSHSY and CDR2 SAAADI come from the germline V gene. The CDR3 is made up of 16 amino acids. J gave up 5 bases and V 8 bases, and 17 bases lay outside the gene matches. CDR3 protein: CASANTRVPRGETQYF. The CDR3 DNA sequence: TGCGCCAGCGCTAACACAAGGGTGCCCAGGGGGGAGACCCAGTACTTC.

The rearrangement links TRBV14 to TRBJ1-1; the D gene is possibly TRBD1 (5 bases). The germline V and J ends were trimmed by 0 bases and 6 bases, with 14 bases remaining between them. The germline V gene has CDR1 SGHDN and CDR2 FVKESK. There are 15 residues in the CDR3. The CDR3 bases are TGTGCCAGCAGCCAAGACGTTGGGGCAGGCGCTGAAGCTTTCTTT. It yields the protein CASSQDVGAGAEAFF.

This sequence joins TRBV27 and TRBJ1-3; D gene unclear. The CDR3 spans 13 residues. The germline gives CDR1 MNHEY, CDR2 SMNVEV (reference sequence). V lost 3 bases and J 0 bases, leaving 3 bases between the germline ends. The DNA of the CDR3 is TGTGCCAGCAGTTTCCGCTCTGGAAACACCATATATTTT. Amino acids: CASSFRSGNTIYF.

The rearrangement joins TRBV5-1 to TRBJ1-6, with D hard to call. From germline, CDR1 is SGHRS and CDR2 YFSETQ. Trimming cost V 0 bases and J 3 bases, with 10 bases left between them. The CDR3 has 16 amino acids. The CDR3 reads CASSLDGDNYNSPLHF. The CDR3 coding sequence is TGCGCCAGCAGCTTGGACGGGGATAACTATAATTCACCCCTCCACTTT.

This clone has a handful of counts. This chain links TRBV4-1 with TRBJ1-1; D may be TRBD1 (5 bases). This CDR3 has 14 residues. The V gene's germline CDR1 is MGHRA and CDR2 YSYEKL. V dropped 0 bases and J dropped 5 bases, with 10 bases sitting between them. CDR3: CASSQDARTTEAFF. The CDR3 DNA follows: TGCGCCAGCAGCCAAGATGCCAGGACAACTGAAGCTTTCTTT.

DNA for the CDR3: TGTGCCATCACCTCTCACGGGGACTATGGCTACACCTTC. It specifies CAITSHGDYGYTF. The chain joins TRBV7-9 to TRBJ1-2; the D is unclear. The V gene lost 10 bases and the J gene lost 3 bases, with 15 bases spanning the gap. The germline V gene encodes CDR1 SEHNR and CDR2 FQNEAQ (reference sequence). The CDR3 contains 13 residues.